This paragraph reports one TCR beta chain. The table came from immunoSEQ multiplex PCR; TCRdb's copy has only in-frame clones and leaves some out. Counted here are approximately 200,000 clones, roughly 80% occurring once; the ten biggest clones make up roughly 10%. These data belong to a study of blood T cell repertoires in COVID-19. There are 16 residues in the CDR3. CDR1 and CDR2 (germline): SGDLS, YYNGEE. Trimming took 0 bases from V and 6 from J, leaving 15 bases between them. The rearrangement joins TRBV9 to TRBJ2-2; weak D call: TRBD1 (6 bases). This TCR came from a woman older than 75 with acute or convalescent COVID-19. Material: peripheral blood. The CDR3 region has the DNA TGTGCCAGCAGCGTAGAAATGGGGGCGAGGTCCGGGGAGCTGTTTTTT. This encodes CASSVEMGARSGELFF.